The source of this TCR beta chain is a study of T cells in Graves' hyperthyroidism and ophthalmopathy (dated by TCRdb to about 2019). General notes on the study: Peripheral blood samples were taken at initial diagnosis, before any treatment was given. After blood sampling, hyperthyroidism patients were treated with methimazole at a starting dose of 30 mg daily, and ophthalmopathy patients were treated with high-dose intravenous methylprednisolone. According to the paper, TCR Vbeta CDR3 sequencing was carried out on 135 peripheral blood samples, which came from fewer than 50 ophthalmopathy, about 75 hyperthyroidism and around 17 progressor patients. A discovery cohort of about a hundred patients, fewer than 50 with Graves' ophthalmopathy and approximately 60 with stable Graves' hyperthyroidism, was used to find distinguishing TCR V-J signatures. An independent validation cohort of around 20 hyperthyroidism patients and some 15 patients who later progressed to ophthalmopathy tested prospective prediction of ophthalmopathy. The approximately 90 discovery patients were randomly split 7:3 into training and test sets. The study also compared thyroid tissue and blood T-cell repertoires from roughly six Graves' hyperthyroidism patients.

The CDR3, cysteine through phenylalanine, is 14 amino acids long. The sequence is cut down to CDR3 DNA, 42 bases in frame from base 1. Trimming takes 4 bases off V and 7 bases off J; junction bases not matched to a gene: 6. This clonotype was picked up many times. Its antigen is unknown. No quality values exist for individual bases; no much larger clone is one base distant. Stable Graves' hyperthyroidism was defined as the absence of progression to ophthalmopathy over 18 months of follow-up. Hyperthyroidism patients were newly diagnosed, with disease duration under 2 months, and aged 18 to 65 years. Exclusion was applied to patients with uncontrolled infections, other autoimmune diseases, pregnancy or lactation. Diagnoses were based on clinical symptoms, serum thyroxine and TRAb, thyroid ultrasound and orbital computed tomography. PBMCs were separated from roughly 9.6 ml of fresh peripheral blood using Ficoll-Paque density gradient centrifugation. Trizol reagent was used to extract total RNA, and RNA quality was then checked on an Agilent 2100 Bioanalyzer.

The full study reports these points: In validation, the model predicted progression to ophthalmopathy a median of about 6 months before onset, with about 71% sensitivity and roughly 73% specificity. No statistical method was used to fix the sample size in advance, and group allocation was not hidden from the investigators. Most expanded thyroid clonotypes (frequency above 0.001) were also detected in blood, suggesting blood repertoires may reflect thyroid immune responses. A model built on a 13 V-J signature distinguished ophthalmopathy from stable hyperthyroidism, reaching about 89% sensitivity and about 81% specificity in cross-validation and 80%/75% in testing.

The TCR beta CDR3 regions were amplified from the RNA transcripts. The TCR CDR3 was subjected to a first round of RT-PCR using the HTBI primer set and the Qiagen OneStep RT-PCR kit. Libraries were constructed in a second round of multiplex PCR, after which size selection and purification were carried out. Sequencing of the libraries was done on an Illumina HiSeq2000 using paired-end 100 bp reads. Per the source publication's procedure: SOAPnuke was used to process the raw data, removing reads that contained adapters or uncalled bases, had a mean Phred below 15, or lacked an exact match to the constant primer or identifier. COPE v1.2.5 was used to merge the high-quality paired reads, and each unique nucleotide sequence was defined as a clonotype. MiTCR v1.1 was used to align the clonotypes against IMGT TRBV, TRBD and TRBJ reference segments. Only V-J combinations with frequency above 0.0001, covering about 99% of repertoires, were analysed. The TCS score was defined as the ratio of F50 (clonal expansion) to E x V (chaos), calculated using BLOSUM62-based TCRdist between CDR3 peptides within each V-J. Welch's t-statistics and random forest reduced several hundred V-J features to about 13, which were used in a naive Bayes classifier (R e1071). The public reads were reprocessed in TCRdb via fastp at Q25 and MiXCR, keeping in-frame beta chains. CDR3 protein sequences are deduplicated, and each keeps its most common genes and DNA. TCRdb's processing, not the authors' own work, is the source of the V and J calls. Here the sample has about 690,000 distinct CDR3 sequences; about 18% occur a single time. The ten most abundant clones make up roughly 15% of the sample.

The V gene is TRBV12-3 or TRBV12-4 and the J gene is TRBJ2-5, with 10 middle bases fitting TRBD1. Sequenced material: blood. The TCR sequence derives from a man between 50 and 59 years old with Graves' hyperthyroidism. The DNA is as follows: TGTGCCAGCAGTTCGGGACAGGGGCCCCGGACCCAGTACTTC. Translated, this gives CASSSGQGPRTQYF.